This T cell receptor (beta chain) emerged from a study of OX40 agonist ivuxolimab in advanced cancers. The CDR3 spans 14 residues. The V gene's germline CDR1 is SEHNR and CDR2 FQNEAQ (reference sequence). V dropped 1 base and J dropped 9 bases, with 13 bases sitting between them. Sequenced by immunoSEQ multiplex PCR; TCRdb stores in-frame clones only, minus some. The table includes some 9,600 clones, approximately 63% detected once. This specimen consisted of CD4+ or CD8+ T cells sorted from blood, obtained in a trial of the OX40 agonist ivuxolimab. This clonotype was obtained from an adult with an advanced solid tumor such as melanoma, head and neck, liver or kidney cancer. The chain joins TRBV7-9 to TRBJ2-1; tentative D call: TRBD2 (6 bases). As DNA, the CDR3 is TGTGCCAGCAGCTTAGTCTCTGCTAGCGCTGAGCAGTTCTTC. Amino acids: CASSLVSASAEQFF.